This T cell receptor (beta chain) is drawn from a study of brain T cells in children with intractable seizures. Overall study findings and caveats: Pre-surgery blood may have been undersampled, hiding some clones. Only CDR3 sequence similarity suggested viral specificity, without known HCMV serostatus.

CDR3 length: 15 residues. The V end was cut by 6 bases, the J end by 5 bases, with 16 bases between. Germline CDR1 reads MDHEN; CDR2 reads SYDVKM. Time point meaning: blood from clinic visit 5 months post-surgery; TSC patient then seizure free. As for this clone: What it binds is unknown.

Profiling relied on immunoSEQ multiplex PCR, and the TCRdb table lists in-frame clones only, not all of them. The sample includes 340,000 or so clones, about 93% seen only once; the top ten take 5% to 7%. The chain couples TRBV28 to TRBJ1-4; weak D call: TRBD1 (6 bases). The sequence came from a boy younger than two with tuberous sclerosis and intractable seizures. Material: peripheral blood, obtained roughly 5 months after surgery. The DNA of the CDR3 is TGTGCCAGCAGGGGAGGGGGAGGGACCAATGAAAAACTGTTTTTT. Its protein product is CASRGGGGTNEKLFF.